This T cell receptor beta chain is from a study of cytomegalovirus exposure and HLA in healthy donors. Comment on this clone: Its cognate antigen is unknown.

The germline V and J ends were trimmed by 3 bases and 4 bases, with 17 bases remaining between them. The CDR3 has 16 amino acids. Germline assignment: CDR1 SGHVS and CDR2 FQNEAQ. General observations from the study: It was reported that the classifier diagnosed cytomegalovirus status with high specificity and sensitivity in both the original and validation cohorts. It was found in a later analysis that first-cohort TCR clusters tended to co-occur in the 100 to 150 validation repertoires. The study put 160 or so TCR beta chains on its list as cytomegalovirus-associated.

Some clones are missing from TCRdb's copy, which holds only in-frame ones; the method was immunoSEQ multiplex PCR. Here the sample spans hundreds of thousands of clones, 86% being singletons. The source is a woman aged 18-29 years in good health and CMV-seronegative. The V and J genes are TRBV7-8 and TRBJ2-3; D may be TRBD1 (5 bases). Sequencing was performed on PBMCs. The CDR3 DNA sequence: TGTGCCAGCAGCTTTCGTCAGGGTTTAATTTCAGATACGCAGTATTTT. This translates into CASSFRQGLISDTQYF.